The clone carrying this TCR beta chain was found a few times. Its antigen remains unknown. This entry belongs to a study of beta chain features in type 1 diabetes. Looking at the study overall: Regarding age, gender and cell yields, patients proved similar to healthy donors. Whole-study results and caveats: Shorter TCRB CDR3s, moderately but significantly so, were found in Type 1 diabetes patients in all four CD4+ subsets. Any PCR bias toward short templates would affect both groups alike.

The CDR3 totals 15 residues. Per germline, CDR1 MNHNS and CDR2 SASEGT. V lost 8 bases and J lost 4; bases outside the gene matches: 8. The whole isolated RNA underwent reverse transcription, so sequencing captured expressed TCRB transcripts. TCRdb's copy holds only in-frame clones and misses some; the assay was immunoSEQ multiplex PCR. The repertoire consists of hundreds of thousands of clones, with around a sixth occurring once and the leading ten covering approximately 0.093%. The sample consisted of naive CD4+ T cells from blood. This chain links TRBV6-1 with TRBJ2-2, with TRBD2 matching over 9 bases. The receptor was derived from a man aged 18 to 30 in good health. CDR3 loop: CASRMTSGTTGELFF. Here the CDR3 DNA reads TGTGCCAGCCGGATGACTAGCGGAACCACCGGGGAGCTGTTTTTT.